What follows are 14 T cell receptor beta chains derived from one specimen sequenced in a study of beta chain features in type 1 diabetes listed by TCRdb under 2018. Receptor libraries were prepared by the immunoSEQ multiplex PCR assay. The entire isolated RNA was reverse transcribed using the High Capacity cDNA Reverse Transcription Kit, and thus expressed TCRB transcripts were sequenced. The table was pulled from immuneACCESS by TCRdb, which kept in-frame rearrangements only. Such tables lose some clones; where checked, under half of the loss comes from unresolved V genes, and the rest has no known cause. The table for this sample lists 500,000 to 700,000 clones; roughly a sixth of them were counted only once. The ten largest clones represent 0.07% to 0.095% of the sample. Sequenced: naive CD4+ T cells from blood. In the paper's terms, the cell subset or site label means: true naive CD4+ T cells. Receptor source: a man younger than 30 in good health.

A few counts support this clone. The rearrangement uses TRBV5-1 and TRBJ2-5; TRBD1 might be the D (5 bases). V was clipped by 4 bases and J by 4 bases, with 14 bases between them. CDR1 and CDR2 from the germline V gene are SGHRS and YFSETQ. This CDR3 has 14 amino acids. CDR3 protein: CASSPGRGPETQYF. In DNA, the CDR3 is TGCGCCAGCAGCCCCGGTAGGGGCCCAGAGACCCAGTACTTC.

The V call is TRBV28, the J call TRBJ1-5; D gene uncertain. The CDR3 is 10 residues long. Per germline, CDR1 MDHEN and CDR2 SYDVKM. The V gene lost 10 bases and the J gene lost 8 bases, with 9 bases spanning the gap. The CDR3 loop reads CATDSEPQHF. The CDR3 nucleotides read TGTGCCACCGATTCCGAGCCCCAGCATTTT.

This clone showed up just a few times. J is TRBJ2-3 and V is TRBV7-2, with D uncertain. CDR1 SGHTA and CDR2 FQGNSA come from the germline V gene. The CDR3 runs to 16 residues. The V gene lost 2 bases and the J gene lost 1 base, with 13 bases spanning the gap. The CDR3 sequence is CASSLHGSRGTDTQYF. CDR3 bases: TGTGCCAGCAGCTTACACGGCTCCCGGGGCACAGATACGCAGTATTTT.

This clone was counted between two and nine times. The chain is built from TRBV18 and TRBJ2-7, with TRBD2 matching over 7 bases. This CDR3 has 15 residues. Germline-derived CDR1 and CDR2 are KGHSH and LQKENI. V trimming: 3 bases; J trimming: 2 bases; junction bases outside the gene matches: 7. The CDR3 DNA reads TGTGCCAGCTCACCGGGGCGGGGGAATCCCTACGAGCAGTACTTC. Translating gives CASSPGRGNPYEQYF.

V is TRBV19 and J is TRBJ1-2; D unresolved. The V end was cut by 6 bases, the J end by 4 bases, with 12 bases between. Per germline, CDR1 LNHDA and CDR2 SQIVND (reference sequence). The CDR3 contains 13 residues. The CDR3 loop reads CASSPEQVYGYTF. CDR3 in DNA: TGTGCCAGTAGCCCGGAGCAGGTCTATGGCTACACCTTC.

The chain combines TRBV18 with TRBJ1-5; tentative D call: TRBD1 (6 bases). Trimming took 2 bases from V and 6 from J, leaving 17 bases between them. The CDR3 loop spans 16 amino acids. Per germline, CDR1 KGHSH and CDR2 LQKENI. The CDR3 bases are TGTGCCAGCTCACCAGAGAGGGGGGCCACGGGTCAGCCCCAGCATTTT. Protein sequence: CASSPERGATGQPQHF. Full variable domain (outside the CDR3, taken from reference TRBV18 and TRBJ1-5): NAGVMQNPRHLVRRRGQEARLRCSPMKGHSHVYWYRQLPEEGLKFMVYLQKENIIDESGMPKERFSAEFPKEGPSILRIQQVVRGDSAAYFCASSPERGATGQPQHFGDGTRLSIL.

The chain couples TRBV5-1 to TRBJ2-7, with D possibly TRBD1 on 6 matching bases. The germline V gene has CDR1 SGHRS and CDR2 YFSETQ. CDR3 length equals 14 residues. Trimming pared 4 bases from V and 6 bases from J, leaving 17 bases between. In DNA form, the CDR3 reads TGCGCCAGCAGCCCCCGAACAGGGCGAGGCGAGCAGTACTTC. As protein: CASSPRTGRGEQYF. Full variable domain (remainder filled in from reference TRBV5-1 and TRBJ2-7): KAGVTQTPRYLIKTRGQQVTLSCSPISGHRSVSWYQQTPGQGLQFLFEYFSETQRNKGNFPGRFSGRQFSNSRSEMNVSTLELGDSALYLCASSPRTGRGEQYFGPGTRLTVT.

This clone turned up a few times. This chain links TRBV4-2 with TRBJ1-2; TRBD1 aligns across 9 bases. CDR1 LGHNA and CDR2 YNFKEQ come from the germline V gene. This CDR3 is built from 16 residues. The V segment lost 3 bases and the J segment 8 bases; nucleotides outside the gene matches: 13. The CDR3 DNA sequence: TGTGCCAGCAGCCAGGTCCGGGACAGGGAGTGGGACGGCTACACCTTC. This codes for CASSQVRDREWDGYTF.

This clone was observed a handful of times. This chain links TRBV15 with TRBJ1-2, with D possibly TRBD1 on 5 matching bases. Trimming cost V 0 bases and J 8 bases, with 13 bases left between them. Germline-derived CDR1 and CDR2 are LNHNV and YYDKDF (reference sequence). The CDR3 is made up of 14 amino acids. The chain's CDR3 is CATSRDWGVGGYTF. In DNA form, the CDR3 reads TGTGCCACCAGCAGAGATTGGGGCGTGGGGGGCTACACCTTC. Supplemented by reference TRBV15 and TRBJ1-2, the full variable domain reads DAMVIQNPRYQVTQFGKPVTLSCSQTLNHNVMYWYQQKSSQAPKLLFHYYDKDFNNEADTPDNFQSRRPNTSFCFLDIRSPGLGDTAMYLCATSRDWGVGGYTFGSGTRLTVV.

V gene TRBV5-4 combines with J gene TRBJ2-7; the D gene is possibly TRBD1 (6 bases). Germline CDR1 reads SGHNT; CDR2 reads YYREEE (reference sequence). There are 13 residues in the CDR3. V was cut by 7 bases and J by 3 bases, with 14 bases left in between. The CDR3 DNA reads as TGTGCCAGCTTCCGGGACATCTTCTACGAGCAGTACTTC. Translating gives CASFRDIFYEQYF. Full variable domain (outside the CDR3, taken from reference TRBV5-4 and TRBJ2-7): ETGVTQSPTHLIKTRGQQVTLRCSSQSGHNTVSWYQQALGQGPQFIFQYYREEENGRGNFPPRFSGLQFPNYSSELNVNALELDDSALYLCASFRDIFYEQYFGPGTRLTVT.

This chain connects TRBV7-3 to TRBJ2-2, with D possibly TRBD1 on 6 matching bases. In germline, CDR1 is SGHTA, CDR2 FQGTGA. The CDR3 is 15 amino acids. Trimming removed 2 bases at V and 6 bases at J, with 13 bases between. The CDR3 loop reads CASSLAGTTSGELFF. CDR3 DNA sequence: TGTGCCAGCAGCTTAGCCGGGACAACGTCCGGGGAGCTGTTTTTT. Full variable domain (missing parts from reference TRBV7-3 and TRBJ2-2): GAGVSQTPSNKVTEKGKYVELRCDPISGHTALYWYRQSLGQGPEFLIYFQGTGAADDSGLPNDRFFAVRPEGSVSTLKIQRTERGDSAVYLCASSLAGTTSGELFFGEGSRLTVL.

The chain links TRBV20-1 to TRBJ2-7; D unresolved. In germline, CDR1 is DFQATT, CDR2 SNEGSKA (reference sequence). This CDR3 is built from 11 residues. V lost 0 bases and J lost 7, with 7 bases in between. The CDR3: CSARDGWEQYF. The CDR3 DNA reads TGCAGTGCTAGAGACGGCTGGGAGCAGTACTTC.

The rearrangement links TRBV28 to TRBJ2-3; D not resolved. The CDR3 has 15 amino acids. Per germline, CDR1 MDHEN and CDR2 SYDVKM. Trimming shortened V by 3 bases and J by 0 bases, and 10 bases separated the two germline ends. The CDR3 DNA follows: TGTGCCAGCAGTTTGACCTCGACCAGCACAGATACGCAGTATTTT. It specifies CASSLTSTSTDTQYF.

This clone has just a few counts. J is TRBJ1-3 and V is TRBV25-1; D remains ambiguous. This CDR3 has 15 residues. The V gene lost 2 bases and the J gene lost 0 bases, with 8 bases spanning the gap. CDR1 and CDR2 from the germline V gene are MGHDK and SYGVNS. This chain's CDR3 is CASSEPAASGNTIYF. CDR3 coding DNA: TGTGCCAGCAGTGAACCGGCCGCCTCTGGAAACACCATATATTTT.